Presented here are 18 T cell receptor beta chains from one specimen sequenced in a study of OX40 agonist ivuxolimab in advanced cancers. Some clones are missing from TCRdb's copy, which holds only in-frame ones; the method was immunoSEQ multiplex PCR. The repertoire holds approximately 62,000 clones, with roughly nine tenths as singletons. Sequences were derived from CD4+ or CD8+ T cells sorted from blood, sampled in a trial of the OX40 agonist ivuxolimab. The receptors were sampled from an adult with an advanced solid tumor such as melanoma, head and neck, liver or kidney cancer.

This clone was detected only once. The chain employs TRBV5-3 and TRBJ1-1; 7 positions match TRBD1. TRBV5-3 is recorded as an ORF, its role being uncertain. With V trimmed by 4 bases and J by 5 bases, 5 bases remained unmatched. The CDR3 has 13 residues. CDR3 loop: CARSPLRGTEAFF. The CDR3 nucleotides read TGTGCCAGAAGCCCGCTCAGGGGGACTGAAGCTTTCTTT.

Here the CDR3 reads CATRTGNSNQPQHF. CDR3 bases: TGTGCCACCCGGACAGGTAATAGCAATCAGCCCCAGCATTTT. V gene TRBV10-3 combines with J gene TRBJ1-5, with 7 positions matching TRBD1. Per germline, CDR1 ENHRY and CDR2 SYGVKD. The CDR3 totals 14 residues. With 10 bases clipped from V and 0 bases from J, the junction kept 6 bases outside the gene matches.

CDR3 region: CASSPPAGPNYGYTF. The CDR3 region has the DNA TGCGCCAGCAGCCCGCCGGCAGGGCCTAACTATGGCTACACCTTC. V is TRBV4-1 and J is TRBJ1-2; TRBD1 is a possible D gene (5 bases). The CDR3 covers 15 residues. V dropped 4 bases and J dropped 0 bases, with 12 bases sitting between them. Germline CDR1 MGHRA, CDR2 YSYEKL.

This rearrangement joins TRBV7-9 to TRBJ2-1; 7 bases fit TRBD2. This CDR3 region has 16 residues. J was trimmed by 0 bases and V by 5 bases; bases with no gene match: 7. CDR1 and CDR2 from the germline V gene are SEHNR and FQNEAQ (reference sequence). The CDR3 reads CASSPVGGSSYNEQFF. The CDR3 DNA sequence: TGTGCCAGCAGCCCCGTGGGGGGGAGCTCCTACAATGAGCAGTTCTTC.

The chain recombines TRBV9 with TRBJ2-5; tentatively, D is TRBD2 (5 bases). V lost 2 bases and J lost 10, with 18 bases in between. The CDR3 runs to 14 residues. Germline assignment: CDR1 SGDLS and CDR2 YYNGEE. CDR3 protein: CASSVNSRSRGQYF. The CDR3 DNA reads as TGTGCCAGCAGCGTTAACTCCCGTAGTCGGGGCCAGTACTTC.

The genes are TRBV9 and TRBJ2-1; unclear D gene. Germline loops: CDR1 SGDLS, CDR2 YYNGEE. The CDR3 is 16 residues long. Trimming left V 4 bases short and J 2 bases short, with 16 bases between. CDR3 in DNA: TGTGCCAGCAGCCCCCTAGGCGAACCTACCTACAATGAGCAGTTCTTC. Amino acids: CASSPLGEPTYNEQFF.

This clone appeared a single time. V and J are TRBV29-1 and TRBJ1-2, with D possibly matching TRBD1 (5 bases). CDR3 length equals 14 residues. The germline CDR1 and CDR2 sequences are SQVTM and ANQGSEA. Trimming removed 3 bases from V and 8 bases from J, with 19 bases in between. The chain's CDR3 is CSVDDPEGSGGYTF. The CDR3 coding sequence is TGCAGCGTTGACGACCCCGAGGGGTCGGGGGGCTACACCTTC.

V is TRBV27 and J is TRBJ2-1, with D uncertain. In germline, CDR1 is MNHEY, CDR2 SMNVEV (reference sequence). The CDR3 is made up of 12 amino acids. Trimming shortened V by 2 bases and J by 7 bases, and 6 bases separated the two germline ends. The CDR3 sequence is CASSLDSNEQFF. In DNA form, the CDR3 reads TGTGCCAGCAGTTTAGACTCGAATGAGCAGTTCTTC.

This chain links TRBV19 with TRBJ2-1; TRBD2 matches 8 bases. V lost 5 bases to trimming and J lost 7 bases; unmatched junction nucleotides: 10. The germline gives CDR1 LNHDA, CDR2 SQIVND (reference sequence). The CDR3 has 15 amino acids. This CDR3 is CASSSDFGRDNEQFF. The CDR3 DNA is TGTGCCAGTAGTTCCGATTTCGGGAGGGATAATGAGCAGTTCTTC.

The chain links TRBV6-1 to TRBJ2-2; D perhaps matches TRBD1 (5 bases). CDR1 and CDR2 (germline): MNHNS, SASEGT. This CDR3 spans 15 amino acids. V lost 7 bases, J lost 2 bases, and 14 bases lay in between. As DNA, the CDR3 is TGTGCCAGCATAAGACAGCATATTAACACCGGGGAGCTGTTTTTT. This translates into CASIRQHINTGELFF.

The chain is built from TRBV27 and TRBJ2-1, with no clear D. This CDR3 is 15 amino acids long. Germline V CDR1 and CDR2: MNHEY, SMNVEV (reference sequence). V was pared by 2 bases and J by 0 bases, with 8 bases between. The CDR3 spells CASSLGRTSYNEQFF. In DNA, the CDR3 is TGTGCCAGCAGTTTAGGACGAACCTCCTACAATGAGCAGTTCTTC.

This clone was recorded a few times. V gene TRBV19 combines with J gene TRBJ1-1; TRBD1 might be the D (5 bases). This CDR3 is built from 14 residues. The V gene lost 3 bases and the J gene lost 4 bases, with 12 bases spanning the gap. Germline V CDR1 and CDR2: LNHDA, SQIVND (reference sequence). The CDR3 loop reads CASSIGGQVTEAFF. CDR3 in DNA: TGTGCCAGTAGTATTGGGGGTCAGGTCACTGAAGCTTTCTTT.

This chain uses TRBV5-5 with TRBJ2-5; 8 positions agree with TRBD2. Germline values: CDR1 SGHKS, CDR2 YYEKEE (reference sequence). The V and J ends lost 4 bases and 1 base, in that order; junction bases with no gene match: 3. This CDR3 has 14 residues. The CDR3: CASSLGLAQETQYF. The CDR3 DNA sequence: TGTGCCAGCAGCCTCGGACTAGCCCAAGAGACCCAGTACTTC.

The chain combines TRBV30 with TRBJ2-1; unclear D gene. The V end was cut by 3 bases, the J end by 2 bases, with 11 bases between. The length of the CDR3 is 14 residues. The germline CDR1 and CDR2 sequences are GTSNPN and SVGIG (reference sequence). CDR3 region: CAWRNSRTYNEQFF. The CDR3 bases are TGTGCCTGGAGGAATTCCCGAACCTACAATGAGCAGTTCTTC.

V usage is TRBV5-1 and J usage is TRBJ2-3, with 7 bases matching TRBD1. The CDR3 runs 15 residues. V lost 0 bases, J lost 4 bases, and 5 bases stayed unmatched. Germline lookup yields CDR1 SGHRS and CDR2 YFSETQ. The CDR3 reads CASSLAARGPDTQYF. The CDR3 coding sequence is TGCGCCAGCAGCTTGGCGGCGAGGGGGCCAGATACGCAGTATTTT.

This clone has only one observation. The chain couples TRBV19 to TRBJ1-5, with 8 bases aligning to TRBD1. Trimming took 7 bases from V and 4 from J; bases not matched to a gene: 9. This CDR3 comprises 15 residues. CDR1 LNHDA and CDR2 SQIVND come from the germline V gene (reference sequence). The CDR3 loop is CASIRVGQGNQPQHF. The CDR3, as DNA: TGTGCCAGTATCAGAGTAGGACAGGGAAATCAGCCCCAGCATTTT. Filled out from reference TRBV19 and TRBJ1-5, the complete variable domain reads DGGITQSPKYLFRKEGQNVTLSCEQNLNHDAMYWYRQDPGQGLRLIYYSQIVNDFQKGDIAEGYSVSREKKESFPLTVTSAQKNPTAFYLCASIRVGQGNQPQHFGDGTRLSIL.

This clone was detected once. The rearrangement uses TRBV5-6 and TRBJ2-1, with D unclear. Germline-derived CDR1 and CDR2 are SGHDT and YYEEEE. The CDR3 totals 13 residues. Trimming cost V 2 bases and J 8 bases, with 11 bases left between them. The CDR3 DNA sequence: TGTGCCAGCAGCTTCCTTAGTCGGTATGAGCAGTTCTTC. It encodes CASSFLSRYEQFF.

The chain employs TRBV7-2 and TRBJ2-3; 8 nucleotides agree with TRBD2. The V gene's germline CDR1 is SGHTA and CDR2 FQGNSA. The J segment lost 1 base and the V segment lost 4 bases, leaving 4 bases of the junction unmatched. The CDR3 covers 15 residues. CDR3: CASSSYGRGTDTQYF. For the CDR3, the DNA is TGTGCCAGCAGCTCCTACGGGAGGGGCACAGATACGCAGTATTTT.